The rows below give T cell receptor beta chains drawn from one sample of a study of blood T cell repertoires in COVID-19. TCRdb's table, derived via immunoSEQ multiplex PCR, lists solely in-frame clones and lacks some. Among 450,000 or so clones listed, about 91% were seen once. The sample consisted of peripheral blood. The receptors originated from a woman aged 40 to 50 with COVID-19, enrolled during active disease. Each CDR3 is given with its conserved first and last residue. A D gene is named only where the DNA matches it firmly. For some rows the clone size is stated as once, few or many, or as a class when expanded; others skip it.

>TRBJ2-5|TRBD2|.|TRBV30
TGTGCGGGAAACACGGGCGGGAGAAGCAGGGAGACCCAGTACTTC
CAGNTGGRSRETQYF
>TRBJ1-2|.|.|TRBV5-8
TGTGCCAGCAGCTTGTTGGCATCCTATGGCTACACCTTC
CASSLLASYGYTF
>TRBJ1-4|.|.|TRBV7-9
TGTGCCAGCAGCTTACGGTCTCCAACTAATGAAAAACTGTTTTTT
CASSLRSPTNEKLFF
>TRBJ2-7|.|many|TRBV28
TGTGCCAGCAGTTTAAGAGGCAGGGGCCGTCCCTACGAGCAGTACTTC
CASSLRGRGRPYEQYF
>TRBJ1-1|TRBD1|.|TRBV7-9
TGTGCCAGCAGCTTAGAAGGACAGGGGAACACTGAAGCTTTCTTT
CASSLEGQGNTEAFF
>TRBJ2-7|.|.|TRBV27
TGTGCCAGCAGTTTATCCCCCAGCTACGAGCAGTACTTC
CASSLSPSYEQYF
>TRBJ1-4|TRBD1|.|TRBV28
TGTGCCAGCAGCAACCCCCACAGGGGGGATGAAAAACTGTTTTTT
CASSNPHRGDEKLFF
>TRBJ1-3|.|.|TRBV5-4
TGTGCCAGCAGCTTGGGGGCCACAGGGACCTCTGGAAACACCATATATTTT
CASSLGATGTSGNTIYF
>TRBJ1-2|.|few|TRBV3-1/TRBV3-2
TGTGCCAGCAGCACCCCTGCGGGTGGCTATGGCTACACCTTC
CASSTPAGGYGYTF
>TRBJ2-4|.|.|TRBV30
TGTGCCTGGAGTTCGGGAGAAGGCATTCAGTACTTC
CAWSSGEGIQYF
>TRBJ1-2|.|.|TRBV9
TGTGCCAGCAGCGTAGCCTCGTATGGCTACACCTTC
CASSVASYGYTF
>TRBJ2-6|.|.|TRBV27
TGTGCCAGCAGTCCCCTAGCCGGGGGATTCTCTGGGGCCAACGTCCTGACTTTC
CASSPLAGGFSGANVLTF
>TRBJ2-7|TRBD1|.|TRBV20-1
TGCAGTGCTAGTAGACAGGGGGGGCCCTACGAGCAGTACTTC
CSASRQGGPYEQYF
>TRBJ1-2|TRBD1|.|TRBV7-9
TGTGCCAGCAGTCAACTCCGGGACAGGGGCGGCTACACCTTC
CASSQLRDRGGYTF
>TRBJ1-2|.|.|TRBV21-1
TGTGCCAGCAGCGCTCCGGGACACCGAAGGCCAGGCTACACCTTC
CASSAPGHRRPGYTF
>TRBJ2-5|.|.|TRBV12-3/TRBV12-4
TGTGCTAGCAGTTTGTACTATTTCGAGACCCAGTACTTC
CASSLYYFETQYF
>TRBJ2-1|TRBD2|.|TRBV19
TGTGCCAGTAGTATTGGGCTAGCGGGAGATGAGCAGTTCTTC
CASSIGLAGDEQFF
>TRBJ1-1|.|.|TRBV7-8
TGTGCCAGCAGCTTGAGGACAATCCCTTTGAACACTGAAGCTTTCTTT
CASSLRTIPLNTEAFF
>TRBJ2-4|TRBD2|.|TRBV23-1
TGCGCCAGCTCCTTAGCGGGAGGGCCTTGGGACAAAAACATTCAGTACTTC
CASSLAGGPWDKNIQYF
>TRBJ1-2|TRBD1|.|TRBV10-3
TGTGCCATCGGACAGACAGGGGACTATGGCTACACCTTC
CAIGQTGDYGYTF
>TRBJ2-2|TRBD1|once|TRBV7-3
TGTGCCAGCAGCCAAAGGGGGTGGGGACAGGTGAACACCGGGGAGCTGTTTTTT
CASSQRGWGQVNTGELFF
>TRBJ1-4|.|once|TRBV3-1/TRBV3-2
TGTGCCAGCAGCCAAGTTTTAGGGAAGGACACTATCAATGAAAAACTGTTTTTT
CASSQVLGKDTINEKLFF
>TRBJ2-5|TRBD2|.|TRBV7-6
TGTGCCAGCAGCTTTCACCCCCAGGGCGGGACTAGCGGGAGGGAGACCCAGTACTTC
CASSFHPQGGTSGRETQYF
>TRBJ1-4|.|.|TRBV9
TGTGCCAGCAGCGTAGGAACGGCTAATGAAAAACTGTTTTTT
CASSVGTANEKLFF
>TRBJ1-3|.|.|TRBV7-2
TGTGCCAGCAGCTTAGTCAGCTCTGGAAACACCATATATTTT
CASSLVSSGNTIYF
>TRBJ2-3|TRBD2|.|TRBV28
TGTGCCAGCAGTTTAAATAGGATGGGGGGGGTATCAGATACGCAGTATTTT
CASSLNRMGGVSDTQYF
>TRBJ1-2|.|.|TRBV28
TGTGCCAGCAGTTTGAGAGACTATGGCTACACCTTC
CASSLRDYGYTF
>TRBJ1-3|.|.|TRBV9
TGTGCCAGCAGCGCTGGGGGGGTATCTGGAAACACCATATATTTT
CASSAGGVSGNTIYF
>TRBJ1-4|.|.|TRBV12-3/TRBV12-4
TGTGCCAGCTTTATAACAGGGTATGAAAAACTGTTTTTT
CASFITGYEKLFF
>TRBJ1-4|.|.|TRBV29-1
TGCATGGCCCAGCGGGCGTCTAATGAAAAACTGTTTTTT
CMAQRASNEKLFF
>TRBJ2-7|TRBD1|once|TRBV27
TGTGCCAGCAGTATCACAGGGGATTTAAGGGACGAGCAGTACTTC
CASSITGDLRDEQYF
>TRBJ1-1|.|.|TRBV10-3
TGTGCCATCAGTGCGGACACTGAAGCTTTCTTT
CAISADTEAFF
>TRBJ1-2|TRBD1|.|TRBV18
TGTGCCAGCTCACCACCGGGACAGGGCGTGAACTATGGCTACACCTTC
CASSPPGQGVNYGYTF
>TRBJ1-6|.|.|TRBV5-6
TGTGCCAGCAGCTTGCGGGGGAGCTCCTATAATTCACCCCTCCACTTT
CASSLRGSSYNSPLHF
>TRBJ2-1|TRBD2|.|TRBV27
TGTGCCAGCAGTTTGGTTCAGGGACTAGCGGGAGAGGAGCAGTTCTTC
CASSLVQGLAGEEQFF
>TRBJ2-5|.|.|TRBV9
TGTGCCAGCAGCGTAGGAGGCGGGGTGTGGGAGACCCAGTACTTC
CASSVGGGVWETQYF
>TRBJ1-3|.|.|TRBV2
TGTGCCAGCACCGCCCGGGTAAATGGAAACACCATATATTTT
CASTARVNGNTIYF
>TRBJ1-2|.|.|TRBV5-1
TGCGCCAGCAGCTTGGAGGGAGAGTACTATGGCTACACCTTC
CASSLEGEYYGYTF
>TRBJ2-3|TRBD1|.|TRBV10-3
TGTGCCATCAGTTTTGGACAGGGTTCAGATACGCAGTATTTT
CAISFGQGSDTQYF
>TRBJ1-3|.|.|TRBV5-1
TGCGCCAGCAGCTTGGTTGGGACCGCCACAGGGATCACTGGAAACACCATATATTTT
CASSLVGTATGITGNTIYF
>TRBJ1-2|TRBD1|.|TRBV5-1
TGCGCCAGCAGCTTGGGACAGGGAAACTATGGCTACACCTTC
CASSLGQGNYGYTF